These 32 T cell receptor beta chains originate from one sample sequenced in a study of Ad26.COV2.S vaccination and SARS-CoV-2 variants. The sample's treatment: 19 received Ad26.COV2.S at low or high dose, single or two shots; about 5 received placebo; per-sample allocation not given. The samples were gathered on day 63 after the first injection of vaccine or placebo. Produced via immunoSEQ multiplex PCR; TCRdb's table is partial and in-frame only. The table shows over 300,000 clones, with about four fifths occurring only once. The sample here was peripheral blood, taken in a trial of Ad26.COV2.S vaccine versus placebo. The origin of the receptors is a person aged 18-65 years who received the Ad26.COV2.S COVID-19 vaccine or a placebo.

The CDR3 DNA sequence: TGCAGTGCTAGTTCAGGGGGGATCAGCAATCAGCCCCAGCATTTT. Amino acids: CSASSGGISNQPQHF. V usage is TRBV20-1 and J usage is TRBJ1-5; 7 bases are a match to TRBD1. The J segment lost 1 base and the V segment lost 3 bases, leaving 6 bases of the junction unmatched. Per the germline V gene, CDR1 is DFQATT and CDR2 is SNEGSKA (reference sequence). This CDR3 has 15 amino acids.

The chain has TRBV9 and TRBJ2-1; D tentatively reads TRBD1 or TRBD2 (5 bases each). CDR1 and CDR2 (germline): SGDLS, YYNGEE. The CDR3 extends over 16 amino acids. Trimming took 0 bases from V and 4 from J, leaving 14 bases between them. CDR3 nucleotide sequence: TGTGCCAGCAGCGTAGCTTTGGGGGTACCTTACAATGAGCAGTTCTTC. The encoded protein is CASSVALGVPYNEQFF.

J is TRBJ2-7 and V is TRBV11-2, with D possibly matching TRBD1 (5 bases). CDR1 is SGHAT and CDR2 is FQNNGV in the germline V gene. The CDR3 runs to 15 residues. V was shortened by 5 bases and J by 3 bases, with 17 bases between the two germline ends. DNA for the CDR3: TGTGCCAGCAGCCTGGGATCCAGGGAAATCTACGAGCAGTACTTC. The encoded protein is CASSLGSREIYEQYF. Drawing the rest from reference TRBV11-2 and TRBJ2-7, the complete variable domain is EAGVAQSPRYKIIEKRQSVAFWCNPISGHATLYWYQQILGQGPKLLIQFQNNGVVDDSQLPKDRFSAERLKGVDSTLKIQPAKLEDSAVYLCASSLGSREIYEQYFGPGTRLTVT.

The chain joins TRBV5-4 to TRBJ2-7, with a tentative D call TRBD1 (6 bases). The germline V gene has CDR1 SGHNT and CDR2 YYREEE (reference sequence). V shed 9 bases and J shed 8 bases, with 24 bases lying between them. This CDR3 contains 14 residues. The CDR3 protein is CAIHPSGPRGQQYF. In nucleotides, the CDR3 is TGTGCCATCCACCCATCGGGCCCCAGGGGCCAGCAGTACTTC.

This sequence joins TRBV28 and TRBJ2-1; 9 positions match TRBD2. The V gene's germline CDR1 is MDHEN and CDR2 SYDVKM. The CDR3 spans 16 residues. Trimming took 4 bases from V and 4 from J; bases not matched to a gene: 8. CDR3 sequence (DNA): TGTGCCAGCAGTTGGCTGTCGAGCGGGAGGTACAATGAGCAGTTCTTC. It codes for CASSWLSSGRYNEQFF.

This clone was recorded at least ten times. The CDR3 loop is CASSYGAIGNTIYF. CDR3 coding DNA: TGTGCCAGCAGTTACGGGGCAATTGGAAACACCATATATTTT. This rearrangement joins TRBV6-5 to TRBJ1-3; TRBD1 is a possible D gene (5 bases). This CDR3 contains 14 residues. Between the trimmed V and J ends, which lost 2 bases and 3 bases, there was a span of 8 bases. Germline V gene data show CDR1 as MNHEY and CDR2 as SVGAGI.

The chain is built from TRBV7-2 and TRBJ2-5; D gene uncertain. Looked up from germline, CDR1 is SGHTA and CDR2 is FQGNSA. V lost 3 bases and J lost 1, with 18 bases in between. The CDR3 has 17 residues. The chain's CDR3 is CASSFGRQPRIQETQYF. The DNA for the CDR3 is TGTGCCAGCAGCTTTGGGCGTCAGCCCAGGATCCAAGAGACCCAGTACTTC.

The chain is built from TRBV4-2 and TRBJ2-1; 8 bases line up with TRBD2. Germline trimming cut 1 base from V and 2 bases from J; bases unmatched to any gene: 4. The CDR3 covers 16 residues. CDR1 and CDR2 (germline): LGHNA, YNFKEQ. The CDR3 protein is CASSQGETSAYNEQFF. The CDR3 DNA sequence: TGTGCCAGCAGCCAAGGGGAGACTAGCGCCTACAATGAGCAGTTCTTC.

The chain couples TRBV19 to TRBJ2-3; 7 nucleotides match TRBD2. Germline CDR1 reads LNHDA; CDR2 reads SQIVND (reference sequence). This CDR3 has 15 amino acids. The junction had 10 bases not matched to a gene; V was cut back by 7 bases and J by 3 bases. The CDR3 here is CASKRGAGETDTQYF. In DNA form, the CDR3 reads TGTGCCAGTAAAAGAGGGGCGGGAGAGACAGATACGCAGTATTTT.

The chain is built from TRBV5-1 and TRBJ2-5; D not resolved. The CDR3 has 12 residues. Germline CDR1 is SGHRS and CDR2 is YFSETQ. Between the trimmed V and J ends, which lost 1 base and 2 bases, there was a span of 3 bases. CDR3: CASSLLQETQYF. The CDR3 coding sequence is TGCGCCAGCAGCTTGTTACAAGAGACCCAGTACTTC.

The V and J genes are TRBV19 and TRBJ2-3; D remains unclear. V lost 1 base to trimming and J lost 7 bases, with 6 bases between them. Germline lookup yields CDR1 LNHDA and CDR2 SQIVND (reference sequence). This CDR3 has 12 amino acids. CDR3: CASSIGSNTQYF. The CDR3 DNA reads as TGTGCCAGTAGTATAGGCTCGAATACGCAGTATTTT.

The chain links TRBV4-1 to TRBJ1-3; no clear D gene. The CDR3 spans 13 residues. Germline V CDR1 and CDR2: MGHRA, YSYEKL. V was pared by 7 bases and J by 2 bases, with 9 bases between. The DNA for the CDR3 is TGCGCCAGCAAAGATTTTACTGGAAACACCATATATTTT. Amino acids: CASKDFTGNTIYF.

The chain carries TRBV5-1 and TRBJ1-1; D is unclear. Trimming removed 5 bases at V and 0 bases at J, with 14 bases between. Germline CDR1 reads SGHRS; CDR2 reads YFSETQ. This CDR3 is 15 amino acids long. CDR3 sequence reads: CASRTAGAMNTEAFF. The DNA for the CDR3 is TGCGCCAGCAGGACGGCAGGCGCCATGAACACTGAAGCTTTCTTT. Together with reference TRBV5-1 and TRBJ1-1, the CDR3 gives the full variable domain: KAGVTQTPRYLIKTRGQQVTLSCSPISGHRSVSWYQQTPGQGLQFLFEYFSETQRNKGNFPGRFSGRQFSNSRSEMNVSTLELGDSALYLCASRTAGAMNTEAFFGQGTRLTVV.

This chain joins TRBV6-2 or TRBV6-3 and TRBJ1-5; 8 bases fit TRBD1. V lost 3 bases to trimming and J lost 4 bases; unmatched junction nucleotides: 5. The germline CDR1 and CDR2 sequences are MNHEY and SVGEGT. The CDR3 consists of 15 residues. In DNA form, the CDR3 reads TGTGCCAGCAGTTATAATACAGGGGGAAATCAGCCCCAGCATTTT. It translates to CASSYNTGGNQPQHF.

This chain joins TRBV5-4 and TRBJ2-5, with D unclear. The V end was cut by 0 bases, the J end by 5 bases, with 14 bases between. Per the germline V gene, CDR1 is SGHNT and CDR2 is YYREEE (reference sequence). The CDR3 length is 15 residues. CDR3 protein: CASSLDLGSPETQYF. The CDR3 nucleotides read TGTGCCAGCAGCTTGGATCTCGGATCCCCGGAGACCCAGTACTTC. Based on the CDR3 plus reference TRBV5-4 and TRBJ2-5, the full variable domain is ETGVTQSPTHLIKTRGQQVTLRCSSQSGHNTVSWYQQALGQGPQFIFQYYREEENGRGNFPPRFSGLQFPNYSSELNVNALELDDSALYLCASSLDLGSPETQYFGPGTRLLVL.

The V gene is TRBV19, the J gene TRBJ2-3, with TRBD1 matching over 9 bases. This CDR3 contains 15 residues. Germline CDR1 and CDR2: LNHDA and SQIVND (reference sequence). Trimming cost V 5 bases and J 4 bases; bases outside gene matches: 7. CDR3 coding DNA: TGTGCCAGTAGTTTCCGGGACAGGGACCCAGATACGCAGTATTTT. It encodes CASSFRDRDPDTQYF.

This clone has just a few counts. The chain employs TRBV7-9 and TRBJ1-1; weak D call: TRBD1 (5 bases). The V end was cut by 5 bases, the J end by 11 bases, with 18 bases between. The CDR3 runs to 13 residues. Germline values: CDR1 SEHNR, CDR2 FQNEAQ (reference sequence). The CDR3 nucleotides are TGTGCCAGCAGCGTAACCGGGGCGGGAGATGCTTTCTTT. It yields the protein CASSVTGAGDAFF.

The chain joins TRBV5-1 to TRBJ1-2, with D possibly being TRBD1 (6 bases). The CDR3 consists of 12 residues. Deletions cut 2 bases from V and 7 bases from J, with 9 bases between. Germline loops: CDR1 SGHRS, CDR2 YFSETQ. Here the CDR3 reads CASSLQGRGYTF. CDR3 nucleotide sequence: TGCGCCAGCAGCTTACAGGGTCGTGGCTACACCTTC.

In this sample, this clone turned up a few times. CDR3: CASRKGGIQPQHF. The CDR3 DNA follows: TGTGCCAGCAGGAAGGGGGGCATTCAGCCCCAGCATTTT. The chain couples TRBV2 to TRBJ1-5; a possible D gene is TRBD1 (6 bases). Germline V lookup: CDR1 SNHLY, CDR2 FYNNEI. Trimming removed 6 bases from V and 6 bases from J, with 12 bases in between. This CDR3 region has 13 residues.

This chain connects TRBV6-6 to TRBJ1-1; D might be TRBD1 (6 bases). The CDR3 runs 13 residues. Germline V CDR1 and CDR2: MNHNY, SVGAGI (reference sequence). Trimming left V 7 bases short and J 4 bases short, with 13 bases between. CDR3 nucleotide sequence: TGTGCCAGCACCTATGAGGGGGTCACTGAAGCTTTCTTT. This codes for CASTYEGVTEAFF.

The V call is TRBV7-9, the J call TRBJ1-3; 7 positions match TRBD1. The J segment lost 2 bases and the V segment lost 5 bases, leaving 12 bases of the junction unmatched. Germline V gene sequence: CDR1 SEHNR, CDR2 FQNEAQ (reference sequence). The CDR3 is made up of 17 amino acids. In DNA form, the CDR3 reads TGTGCCAGCAGCAGCCCAGGCATACAGGGGCCTGGAAACACCATATATTTT. This encodes CASSSPGIQGPGNTIYF.

The chain links TRBV5-1 to TRBJ2-7; TRBD2 aligns across 7 bases. The germline gives CDR1 SGHRS, CDR2 YFSETQ. The CDR3 has 15 amino acids. V was pared by 4 bases and J by 3 bases, with 10 bases of the junction left unmatched. DNA for the CDR3: TGCGCCAGCAGCGCTTCCGGGACTACTTTCTACGAGCAGTACTTC. Translating gives CASSASGTTFYEQYF.

The chain couples TRBV5-6 to TRBJ1-5; D gene uncertain. Trimming shortened V by 1 base and J by 1 base, and 3 bases separated the two germline ends. This CDR3 is 13 amino acids long. CDR1 is SGHDT and CDR2 is YYEEEE in the germline V gene. CDR3 coding DNA: TGTGCCAGCAGCTTGCGGAGCAATCAGCCCCAGCATTTT. Translation: CASSLRSNQPQHF.

The rearrangement uses TRBV2 and TRBJ1-1; possible D gene TRBD1, 6 bases. Germline-derived CDR1 and CDR2 are SNHLY and FYNNEI. The CDR3 runs 14 residues. The ends were cut back, 6 bases at V and 1 base at J, with 12 bases in the middle. This CDR3 reads CASSTGTQNTEAFF. CDR3 nucleotide sequence: TGTGCCAGCAGCACCGGGACACAGAACACTGAAGCTTTCTTT.

This chain connects TRBV19 to TRBJ2-1, with D tentatively TRBD2 (5 bases). Trimming stripped 4 bases from V and 6 bases from J, with 13 bases between. Germline CDR1 is LNHDA and CDR2 is SQIVND (reference sequence). This CDR3 comprises 14 residues. The CDR3 reads CASSNLPGGNEQFF. In nucleotides, the CDR3 is TGTGCCAGTAGTAACCTGCCAGGAGGCAATGAGCAGTTCTTC.

Here the CDR3 reads CATSRVAGEQFF. The CDR3 bases are TGTGCCACCAGCAGAGTAGCTGGTGAGCAGTTCTTC. The chain uses TRBV15 and TRBJ2-1; D not resolved. V lost 1 base to trimming and J lost 9 bases, with 7 bases between them. Germline V CDR1 and CDR2: LNHNV, YYDKDF (reference sequence). This CDR3 is built from 12 residues.

The CDR3 region has the DNA TGTGCCAGCAGGGGGGGTTCAGATACGCAGTATTTT. It translates to CASRGGSDTQYF. The chain recombines TRBV2 with TRBJ2-3; the D gene is possibly TRBD2 (6 bases). The V end lost 6 bases, the J end lost 4 bases, and 8 bases lay between the germline ends. CDR1 is SNHLY, CDR2 FYNNEI, per germline. The CDR3 contains 12 residues.

The chain employs TRBV2 and TRBJ2-2; D gene ambiguous. CDR1 SNHLY and CDR2 FYNNEI come from the germline V gene. The V gene lost 3 bases and the J gene lost 3 bases, with 11 bases spanning the gap. The CDR3 is 15 amino acids. As DNA, the CDR3 is TGTGCCAGCAGTGACCAGACTCGATACACCGGGGAGCTGTTTTTT. Protein sequence: CASSDQTRYTGELFF. The variable domain in full, with the rest retrieved from reference TRBV2 and TRBJ2-2, is EPEVTQTPSHQVTQMGQEVILRCVPISNHLYFYWYRQILGQKVEFLVSFYNNEISEKSEIFDDQFSVERPDGSNFTLKIRSTKLEDSAMYFCASSDQTRYTGELFFGEGSRLTVL.

V is TRBV9 and J is TRBJ1-5; D remains unclear. Trimming shortened V by 0 bases and J by 0 bases, and 4 bases separated the two germline ends. In germline, CDR1 is SGDLS, CDR2 YYNGEE. The CDR3 is 14 amino acids. The DNA for the CDR3 is TGTGCCAGCAGCGTAGGCTATAGCAATCAGCCCCAGCATTTT. The encoded protein is CASSVGYSNQPQHF.

This rearrangement joins TRBV19 to TRBJ1-1; 9 bases agree with TRBD1. The V segment lost 7 bases and the J segment 1 base; nucleotides outside the gene matches: 10. The germline V gene encodes CDR1 LNHDA and CDR2 SQIVND (reference sequence). CDR3 length: 16 amino acids. The CDR3 region has the DNA TGTGCCAGTACTCACGAACAGGGGGCCAGGAACACTGAAGCTTTCTTT. This sequence encodes CASTHEQGARNTEAFF.

The chain recombines TRBV2 with TRBJ1-4; TRBD1 matches 7 bases. Germline trimming cut 6 bases from V and 6 bases from J; bases unmatched to any gene: 7. The germline V gene has CDR1 SNHLY and CDR2 FYNNEI. CDR3 length: 14 amino acids. As DNA, the CDR3 is TGTGCCAGCAGGACACAGGGGTCTGATGAAAAACTGTTTTTT. Its protein product is CASRTQGSDEKLFF.

J is TRBJ2-2 and V is TRBV6-4; the D gene is possibly TRBD2 (6 bases). CDR3 length: 14 residues. The germline V gene encodes CDR1 MRHNA and CDR2 SNTAGT. Trimming took 8 bases from V and 2 from J, leaving 12 bases between them. The CDR3 DNA sequence: TGTGCCAGCTCCGACGGGAGAAACACCGGGGAGCTGTTTTTT. Translating it yields CASSDGRNTGELFF.